Listed below are T cell receptor beta chains from one sample, sequenced in a study of blood T cell repertoires in COVID-19. Sequenced by immunoSEQ multiplex PCR; TCRdb stores in-frame clones only, minus some. The data contain 95,000 to 150,000 clones, roughly 89% of them singletons. Sequences were obtained from peripheral blood. The receptors were sampled from a woman in her sixties or seventies with COVID-19, enrolled during active disease. CDR3s include the opening cysteine and the closing phenylalanine or tryptophan. The D gene is left open where the match is weak. Not all rows give a size; the values are once, few, many and, for expanded clones, a class.

d_call clone_size j_call cdr3_length v_call cdr3_nt cdr3_aa
- - TRBJ1-4 17 TRBV15 TGTGCCACCAGCACAAGGAGGGACGGACTGGGAATGGAAAAACTGTTTTTT CATSTRRDGLGMEKLFF
TRBD2 - TRBJ2-2 18 TRBV6-2/TRBV6-3 TGTGCCAGCAGTTCATGGACTAGCGGGGGCTTGAACACCGGGGAGCTGTTTTTT CASSSWTSGGLNTGELFF
TRBD2 - TRBJ2-3 19 TRBV5-6 TGTGCCAGCAGCGCGACTAGCGGGGGGCCGACGTCGCCAACAGATACGCAGTATTTT CASSATSGGPTSPTDTQYF
- - TRBJ2-7 14 TRBV5-1 TGCGCCAGCAGCCCGGGTAGGCCCCCCTACGAGCAGTACTTC CASSPGRPPYEQYF
- - TRBJ1-4 14 TRBV5-1 TGCGCCAGCAGCTCCACGACGGGGAATGAAAAACTGTTTTTT CASSSTTGNEKLFF
TRBD2 - TRBJ2-3 15 TRBV2 TGTGCCAGCACCAAAGGCGGGGGGGATACAGATACGCAGTATTTT CASTKGGGDTDTQYF
TRBD2 - TRBJ2-6 16 TRBV4-3 TGCGCCAGCAGCCGGGACTACAGCTCTGGGGCCAACGTCCTGACTTTC CASSRDYSSGANVLTF
- - TRBJ1-1 16 TRBV23-1 TGCGCCAGCAGACGAACCGCGATCGGGCAGGGCACTGAAGCTTTCTTT CASRRTAIGQGTEAFF
TRBD1 - TRBJ1-5 15 TRBV6-5 TGTGCCAGCAGCCTGGGACAGGGACGCAATCAGCCCCAGCATTTT CASSLGQGRNQPQHF
- - TRBJ1-2 15 TRBV5-6 TGTGCCAGCAGCTTGGTGGGGGGGCTTAACTATGGCTACACCTTC CASSLVGGLNYGYTF
- - TRBJ1-6 13 TRBV7-4 TGTGCCAGCAGCTTAGTGGGCCATTCACCCCTCCACTTT CASSLVGHSPLHF
TRBD1 - TRBJ2-2 16 TRBV6-2/TRBV6-3 TGTGCCAGCAGTTACACCGGGACAGGGAACACCGGGGAGCTGTTTTTT CASSYTGTGNTGELFF
- - TRBJ1-5 16 TRBV10-3 TGTGCCATCAGTGAGTCGACCGGGGATATCAATCAGCCCCAGCATTTT CAISESTGDINQPQHF
- - TRBJ2-2 14 TRBV14 TGTGCCAGCAGCCAAGTTGTCGGCACCGGGGAGCTGTTTTTT CASSQVVGTGELFF
TRBD1 - TRBJ2-2 16 TRBV27 TGTGCCAGCAGTTCCCTAAGACAGGGGGCTACCGGGGAGCTGTTTTTT CASSSLRQGATGELFF
- - TRBJ2-3 13 TRBV29-1 TGCAGCGTCGCTACTAGCAGCGCAGATACGCAGTATTTT CSVATSSADTQYF
- - TRBJ1-1 11 TRBV6-5 TGTGCCAGCGTAGGGAGGACTGAAGCTTTCTTT CASVGRTEAFF
TRBD1 - TRBJ2-7 15 TRBV9 TGTGCCAGCAGCGCTGACAGGGAAAATTTGTACGAGCAGTACTTC CASSADRENLYEQYF
- - TRBJ1-3 16 TRBV15 TGTGCCACCGAAACAGCGGGACATTACTCTGGAAACACCATATATTTT CATETAGHYSGNTIYF
TRBD1 - TRBJ2-7 15 TRBV3-1/TRBV3-2 TGTGCCAGCAGCCAAGCAATACAGGGGACCTACGAGCAGTACTTC CASSQAIQGTYEQYF
TRBD1 once TRBJ2-7 15 TRBV7-8 TGTGCCAGCAGCTCGCCCGGGACAGGGGCCTACGAGCAGTACTTC CASSSPGTGAYEQYF
TRBD2 - TRBJ2-1 17 TRBV10-3 TGTGCCATCAGTGTAAGTACTAGCGGGGGCCGAGAGGATGAGCAGTTCTTC CAISVSTSGGREDEQFF
- - TRBJ1-1 14 TRBV27 TGTGCCAGCAATACGTGGGGGAGGGGGACTGAAGCTTTCTTT CASNTWGRGTEAFF
- - TRBJ1-5 14 TRBV6-1 TGTGCCAGCAGTGATACCCGGGGATTGAAGCCCCAGCATTTT CASSDTRGLKPQHF
- once TRBJ2-1 16 TRBV18 TGTGCCAGCTCACCACCCACGGGGGGCCCCAACAATGAGCAGTTCTTC CASSPPTGGPNNEQFF
- - TRBJ2-5 15 TRBV6-5 TGTGCCAGCAGTCCCAGGGTAGGGAAAAAAGAGACCCAGTACTTC CASSPRVGKKETQYF
- - TRBJ2-1 16 TRBV4-3 TGCGCCAGCAGCCAAGATATGAGCGCTACCTACAATGAGCAGTTCTTC CASSQDMSATYNEQFF
TRBD1 - TRBJ2-3 14 TRBV2 TGTGCCAGTTCCCGGGACAGTGACCCAGATACGCAGTATTTT CASSRDSDPDTQYF
- - TRBJ2-3 15 TRBV7-3 TGTGCCAGCAGCTTATCTCGGACTCCCACAGATACGCAGTATTTT CASSLSRTPTDTQYF
- - TRBJ1-6 14 TRBV7-3 TGTGCCAGCAGCTTAACAGGGGATAATTCACCCCTCCACTTT CASSLTGDNSPLHF
TRBD1 - TRBJ2-7 15 TRBV19 TGTGCCACCTCCCGGGACAGGGGGGGACTCTACGAGCAGTACTTC CATSRDRGGLYEQYF